The 5 T cell receptor beta chains below were found in one sample sequenced in a study of T cells in Graves' hyperthyroidism and ophthalmopathy. TCR beta CDR3 sequences were amplified from RNA transcripts. The TCR CDR3 first-round RT-PCR relied on the HTBI primer set. Each CDR3 protein is one row after TCRdb ran MiXCR on the multiplex PCR reads. The data hold about half a million distinct CDR3 sequences, with approximately 16% observed a single time. Material: blood. The receptor set was obtained from a woman aged 25 to 39 with Graves' ophthalmopathy.

Note on this clonotype: One base away lies a much larger clone, so this may be a sequencing read error. The V and J genes are TRBV20-1 and TRBJ2-3; TRBD2 is a possible D gene (6 bases). Trimming shortened V by 5 bases and J by 4 bases, and 19 bases separated the two germline ends. This CDR3 has 15 amino acids. Looked up from germline, CDR1 is DFQATT and CDR2 is SNEGSKA (reference sequence). CDR3 in DNA: TGCAGTGCTCAACTAGCCCGCAAGGCCCCAGATACGCAGTATTTT. It specifies CSAQLARKAPDTQYF.

The CDR3 spells CASKWDAGENIQYF. The CDR3 nucleotides are TGTGCCAGCAAATGGGACGCTGGAGAAAACATTCAGTACTTC. The chain employs TRBV2 and TRBJ2-4; D might be TRBD1 or TRBD2, each matching 5 bases. Germline V gene data show CDR1 as SNHLY and CDR2 as FYNNEI. V lost 7 bases, J lost 5 bases, and 15 bases lay in between. The CDR3 has 14 residues.

In the case of this clonotype: At one boundary the junction diverges from the germline segment, which might be a read error. This chain joins TRBV12-3 or TRBV12-4 and TRBJ2-1; TRBD2 aligns across 7 bases. The CDR3 loop spans 16 amino acids. DNA for the CDR3: TGTGCCAGCAGTGGAGCCCCGGGACTACTAAACAATGGGCAGTTCTTC. Translating gives CASSGAPGLLNNGQFF.

The chain employs TRBV19 and TRBJ1-1; no firm D call. This CDR3 region has 19 residues. Trimming shortened V by 0 bases and J by 8 bases, and 28 bases separated the two germline ends. Germline V gene data show CDR1 as LNHDA and CDR2 as SQIVND (reference sequence). The CDR3 here is CASSIDESRRSRGGWEAFF. CDR3 in DNA: TGTGCCAGTAGTATAGATGAATCGCGGAGGTCTCGGGGAGGATGGGAAGCTTTCTTT.

This clonotype came up many times. The chain carries TRBV20-1 and TRBJ1-1; D perhaps matches TRBD1 (6 bases). The CDR3 sequence is 13 residues long. The V end was cut by 6 bases, the J end by 3 bases, with 14 bases between. From germline, CDR1 is DFQATT and CDR2 SNEGSKA (reference sequence). This CDR3 is CSARGRGDTEAFF. The CDR3 DNA is TGCAGTGCCCGGGGGCGCGGGGACACTGAAGCTTTCTTT.